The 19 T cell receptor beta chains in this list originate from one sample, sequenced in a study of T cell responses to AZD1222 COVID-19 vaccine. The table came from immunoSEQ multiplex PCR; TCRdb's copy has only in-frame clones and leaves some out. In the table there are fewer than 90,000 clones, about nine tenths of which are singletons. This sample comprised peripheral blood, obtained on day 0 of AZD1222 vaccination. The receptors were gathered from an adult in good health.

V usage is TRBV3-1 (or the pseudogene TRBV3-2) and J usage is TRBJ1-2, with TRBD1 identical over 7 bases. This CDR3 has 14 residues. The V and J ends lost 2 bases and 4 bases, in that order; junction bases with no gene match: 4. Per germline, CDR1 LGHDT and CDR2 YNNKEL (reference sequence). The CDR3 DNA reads TGTGCCAGCAGCCAACTAGGGACAGTCTATGGCTACACCTTC. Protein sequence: CASSQLGTVYGYTF.

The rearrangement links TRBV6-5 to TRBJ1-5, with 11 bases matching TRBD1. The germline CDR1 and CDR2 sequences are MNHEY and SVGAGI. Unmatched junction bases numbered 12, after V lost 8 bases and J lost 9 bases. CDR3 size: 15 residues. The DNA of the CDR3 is TGTGCCAGCGTGGGGCTACGGACAGGGGGCACGCCCCAGCATTTT. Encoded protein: CASVGLRTGGTPQHF.

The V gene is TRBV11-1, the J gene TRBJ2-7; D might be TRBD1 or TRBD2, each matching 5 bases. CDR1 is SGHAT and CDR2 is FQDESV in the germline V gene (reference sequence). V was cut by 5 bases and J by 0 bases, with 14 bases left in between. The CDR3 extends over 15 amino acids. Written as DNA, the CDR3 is TGTGCCAGCAGCCTTCACATGGGGGACTCCTACGAGCAGTACTTC. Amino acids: CASSLHMGDSYEQYF.

This chain's CDR3 is CASSLAGGRIYNEQFF. CDR3 nucleotide sequence: TGTGCCAGCAGCCTCGCGGGAGGACGGATCTACAATGAGCAGTTCTTC. This rearrangement joins TRBV7-6 to TRBJ2-1; TRBD2 agrees at 8 bases. The V gene's germline CDR1 is SGHVS and CDR2 FNYEAQ. This CDR3 region has 16 residues. The trim removed 5 bases at V and 3 bases at J, leaving 9 bases unmatched.

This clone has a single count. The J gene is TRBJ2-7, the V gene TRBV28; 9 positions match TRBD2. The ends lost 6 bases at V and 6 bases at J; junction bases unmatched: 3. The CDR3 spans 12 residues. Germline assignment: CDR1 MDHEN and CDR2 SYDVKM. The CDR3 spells CASRLAGAEQYF. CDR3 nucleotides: TGTGCCAGCAGATTAGCGGGAGCCGAGCAGTACTTC.

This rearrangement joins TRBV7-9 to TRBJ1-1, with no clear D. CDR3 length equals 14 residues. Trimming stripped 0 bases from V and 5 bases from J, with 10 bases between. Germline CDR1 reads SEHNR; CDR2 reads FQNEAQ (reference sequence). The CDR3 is CASSLAREGTEAFF. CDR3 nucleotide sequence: TGTGCCAGCAGCTTAGCTCGAGAAGGGACTGAAGCTTTCTTT.

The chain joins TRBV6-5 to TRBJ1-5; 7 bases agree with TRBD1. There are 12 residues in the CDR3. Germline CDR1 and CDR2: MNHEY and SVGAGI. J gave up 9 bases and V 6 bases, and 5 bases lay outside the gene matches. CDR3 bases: TGTGCCAGCAGCCCGGCAGGGGGGCCCCAGCATTTT. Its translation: CASSPAGGPQHF.

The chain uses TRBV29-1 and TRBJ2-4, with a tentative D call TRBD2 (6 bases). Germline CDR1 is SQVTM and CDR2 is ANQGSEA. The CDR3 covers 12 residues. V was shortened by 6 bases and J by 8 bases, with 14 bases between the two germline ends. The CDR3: CSVTSGGDIQYF. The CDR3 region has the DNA TGCAGCGTGACGTCCGGCGGGGACATTCAGTACTTC.

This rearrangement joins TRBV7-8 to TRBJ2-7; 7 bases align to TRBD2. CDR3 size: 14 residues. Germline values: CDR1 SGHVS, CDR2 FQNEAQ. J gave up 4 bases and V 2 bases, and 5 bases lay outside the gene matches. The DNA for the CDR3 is TGTGCCAGCAGCTTATGGCTAGCGGCTTACGAGCAGTACTTC. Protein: CASSLWLAAYEQYF.

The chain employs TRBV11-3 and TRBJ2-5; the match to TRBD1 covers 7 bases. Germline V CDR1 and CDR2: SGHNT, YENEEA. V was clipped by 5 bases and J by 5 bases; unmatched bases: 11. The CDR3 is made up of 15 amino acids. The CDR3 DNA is TGTGCCAGCAGCCCCAGGACAGGAGTCAGGGAGACCCAGTACTTC. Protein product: CASSPRTGVRETQYF.

The CDR3 coding sequence is TGTGCCAGCAGCTCCCTGATGGAATCACCCCTCCACTTT. Translation: CASSSLMESPLHF. The chain couples TRBV5-4 to TRBJ1-6, with D hard to call. The CDR3 length is 13 residues. Trimming took off 3 bases at V and 10 bases at J, with 11 bases between the two ends. Germline CDR1 is SGHNT and CDR2 is YYREEE (reference sequence).

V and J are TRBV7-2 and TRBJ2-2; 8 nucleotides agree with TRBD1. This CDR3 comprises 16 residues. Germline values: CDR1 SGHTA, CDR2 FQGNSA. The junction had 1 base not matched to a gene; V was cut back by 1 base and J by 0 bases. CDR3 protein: CASSLGGQANTGELFF. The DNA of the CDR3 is TGTGCCAGCAGCTTAGGGGGACAGGCGAACACCGGGGAGCTGTTTTTT. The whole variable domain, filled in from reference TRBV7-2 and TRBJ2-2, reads GAGVSQSPSNKVTEKGKDVELRCDPISGHTALYWYRQSLGQGLEFLIYFQGNSAPDKSGLPSDRFSAERTGGSVSTLTIQRTQQEDSAVYLCASSLGGQANTGELFFGEGSRLTVL.

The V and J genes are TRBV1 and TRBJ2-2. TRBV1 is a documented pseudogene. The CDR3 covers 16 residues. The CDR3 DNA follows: TGCACCAGCAGCCAAGATATTGGTTTTCACACCGGGGAGCTGTTTTTT. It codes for CTSSQDIGFHTGELFF.

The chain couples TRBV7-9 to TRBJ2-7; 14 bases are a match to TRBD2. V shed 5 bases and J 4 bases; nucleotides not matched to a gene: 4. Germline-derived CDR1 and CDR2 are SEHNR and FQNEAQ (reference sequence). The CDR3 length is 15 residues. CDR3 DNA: TGTGCCAGCAGCGCCGGGACTAGCGGGAGTTACGAGCAGTACTTC. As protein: CASSAGTSGSYEQYF.

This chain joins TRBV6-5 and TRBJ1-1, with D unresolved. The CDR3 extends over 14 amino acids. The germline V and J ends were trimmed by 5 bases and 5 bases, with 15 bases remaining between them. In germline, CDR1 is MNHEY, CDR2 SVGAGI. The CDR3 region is CASSPDVWNTEAFF. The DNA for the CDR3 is TGTGCCAGCAGTCCGGACGTTTGGAATACTGAAGCTTTCTTT.

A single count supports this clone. The CDR3 bases are TGTGCCAGCAGCTTGACGGGTGGCTCACCCCTCCACTTT. This gives the protein CASSLTGGSPLHF. The rearrangement joins TRBV11-3 to TRBJ1-6; D not certain. This CDR3 has 13 residues. V lost 3 bases to trimming and J lost 10 bases, with 10 bases between them. CDR1 and CDR2 (germline): SGHNT, YENEEA.

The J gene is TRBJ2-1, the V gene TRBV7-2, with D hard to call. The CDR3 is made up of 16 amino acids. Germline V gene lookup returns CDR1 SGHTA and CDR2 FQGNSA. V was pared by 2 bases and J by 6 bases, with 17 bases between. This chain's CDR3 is CASSLTSSLISNEQFF. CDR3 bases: TGTGCCAGCAGCTTAACCTCCTCATTAATATCCAATGAGCAGTTCTTC. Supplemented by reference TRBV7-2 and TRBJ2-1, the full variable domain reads GAGVSQSPSNKVTEKGKDVELRCDPISGHTALYWYRQSLGQGLEFLIYFQGNSAPDKSGLPSDRFSAERTGGSVSTLTIQRTQQEDSAVYLCASSLTSSLISNEQFFGPGTRLTVL.

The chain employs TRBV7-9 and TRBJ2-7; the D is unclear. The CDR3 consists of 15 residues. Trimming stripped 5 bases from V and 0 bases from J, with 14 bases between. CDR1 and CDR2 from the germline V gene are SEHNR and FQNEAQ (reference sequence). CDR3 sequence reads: CASSALTTASYEQYF. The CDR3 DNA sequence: TGTGCCAGCAGCGCACTCACGACGGCCTCCTACGAGCAGTACTTC.

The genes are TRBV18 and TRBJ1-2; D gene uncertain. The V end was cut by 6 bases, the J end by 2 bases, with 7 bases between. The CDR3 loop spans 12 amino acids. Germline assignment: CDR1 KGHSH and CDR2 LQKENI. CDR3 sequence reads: CASSPGNYGYTF. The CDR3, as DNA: TGTGCCAGCTCCCCCGGAAACTATGGCTACACCTTC. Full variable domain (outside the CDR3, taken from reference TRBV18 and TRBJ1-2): NAGVMQNPRHLVRRRGQEARLRCSPMKGHSHVYWYRQLPEEGLKFMVYLQKENIIDESGMPKERFSAEFPKEGPSILRIQQVVRGDSAAYFCASSPGNYGYTFGSGTRLTVV.